Listed here are 25 T cell receptor beta chains from one sample, sequenced in a study of graft-versus-host responses after intestinal transplantation. For these TCRs, the target antigens are not known. Measured with immunoSEQ multiplex PCR; TCRdb has only the in-frame clones, and not every one. Of tens of thousands of clones in the sample, roughly 94% are singletons; the top ten hold 0.2% to 0.25%. Sequenced here: unstimulated CD4+ T cells sorted from spleen or lymph node cells, sampled before transplant. These receptors all stem from a human donor who was the organ donor for an intestinal transplant.

The chain links TRBV5-8 to TRBJ1-1, with D hard to call. The length of the CDR3 is 16 residues. Trimming took off 6 bases at V and 0 bases at J, with 18 bases between the two ends. Germline V gives CDR1 SGHTS, CDR2 YDEGEE. Here the CDR3 reads CASTVGSHFMNTEAFF. The CDR3 region has the DNA TGTGCCAGCACCGTGGGAAGTCATTTTATGAACACTGAAGCTTTCTTT.

V and J are TRBV7-2 and TRBJ1-4, with TRBD1 identical over 11 bases. Germline loops: CDR1 SGHTA, CDR2 FQGNSA. The CDR3 is made up of 17 amino acids. The junction had 5 bases not matched to a gene; V was cut back by 2 bases and J by 3 bases. Here the CDR3 reads CASSLLDRGRANEKLFF. CDR3 coding DNA: TGTGCCAGCAGCTTACTGGACAGGGGGCGGGCTAATGAAAAACTGTTTTTT.

V gene TRBV4-3 combines with J gene TRBJ1-2, with a weak D call TRBD1 (6 bases). V was pared by 0 bases and J by 4 bases, with 12 bases between. This CDR3 spans 15 amino acids. The germline gives CDR1 LGHNA, CDR2 YSLEER. The CDR3: CASSQDAGASYGYTF. The CDR3 coding sequence is TGCGCCAGCAGCCAAGATGCAGGGGCTAGCTATGGCTACACCTTC.

This rearrangement joins TRBV4-2 to TRBJ1-4; D gene unclear. Germline CDR1 LGHNA, CDR2 YNFKEQ. This CDR3 is built from 13 residues. Between the trimmed V and J ends, which lost 0 bases and 4 bases, there was a span of 3 bases. CDR3 in DNA: TGTGCCAGCAGCCAAGAGAATAATGAAAAACTGTTTTTT. It specifies CASSQENNEKLFF.

CDR3 bases: TGTGCCAGCAGTTATGGCGGGGGGCGCGGTGGAGAGCAGTACTTC. This sequence encodes CASSYGGGRGGEQYF. This chain links TRBV6-6 with TRBJ2-7; 8 bases agree with TRBD2. The CDR3 contains 15 residues. The germline CDR1 and CDR2 sequences are MNHNY and SVGAGI (reference sequence). The V segment lost 3 bases and the J segment 7 bases; nucleotides outside the gene matches: 11.

In its sample, this clone was seen once. The V and J genes are TRBV10-3 and TRBJ1-2; D is uncertain. The CDR3 is 14 amino acids. V was shortened by 0 bases and J by 2 bases, with 7 bases between the two germline ends. Germline V gene lookup returns CDR1 ENHRY and CDR2 SYGVKD. The CDR3 coding sequence is TGTGCCATCAGTGAGTCCACACTAAACTATGGCTACACCTTC. Translation gives CAISESTLNYGYTF.

The V call is TRBV5-5, the J call TRBJ1-2; possible D gene TRBD1, 5 bases. The germline gives CDR1 SGHKS, CDR2 YYEKEE (reference sequence). The V and J ends lost 4 bases and 1 base respectively, with 14 bases between them. The CDR3 length is 15 residues. The CDR3 DNA reads as TGTGCCAGCAGCGTAACGGACAAGAATAACTATGGCTACACCTTC. Its protein product is CASSVTDKNNYGYTF.

V gene TRBV5-1 combines with J gene TRBJ2-3, with 10 bases that match TRBD2. Germline V gene sequence: CDR1 SGHRS, CDR2 YFSETQ. The trim removed 0 bases at V and 6 bases at J, leaving 4 bases unmatched. The CDR3 is 15 residues long. The CDR3 reads CASSLDGTSADTQYF. The CDR3 DNA follows: TGCGCCAGCAGCTTGGACGGGACTAGCGCGGATACGCAGTATTTT.

V gene TRBV4-1 combines with J gene TRBJ2-7, with 7 bases that match TRBD1. The V and J ends lost 0 bases and 3 bases, in that order; junction bases with no gene match: 2. There are 14 residues in the CDR3. Germline CDR1 and CDR2: MGHRA and YSYEKL. CDR3: CASSQDWDSYEQYF. CDR3 in DNA: TGCGCCAGCAGCCAAGATTGGGACAGCTACGAGCAGTACTTC.

V gene TRBV9 combines with J gene TRBJ1-1; D gene ambiguous. Per the germline V gene, CDR1 is SGDLS and CDR2 is YYNGEE. Trimming took 2 bases from V and 1 from J, leaving 12 bases between them. This CDR3 spans 15 amino acids. Here the CDR3 DNA reads TGTGCCAGCAGCGTCGCTCAGACGGCGAACACTGAAGCTTTCTTT. It specifies CASSVAQTANTEAFF.

The V gene is TRBV4-1, the J gene TRBJ1-2, with D tentatively TRBD1 (5 bases). V gave up 1 base and J gave up 1 base, with 16 bases separating them. Germline V gene lookup returns CDR1 MGHRA and CDR2 YSYEKL. The CDR3 length is 17 residues. This CDR3 is CASSQGVVGLGNYGYTF. The CDR3 nucleotides read TGCGCCAGCAGCCAAGGCGTCGTGGGGCTAGGTAACTATGGCTACACCTTC.

This clone was detected once. The V gene is TRBV23-1, the J gene TRBJ2-7; TRBD2 agrees at 7 bases. TRBV23-1 is designated an ORF whose function remains uncertain. The CDR3 length is 17 residues. The V and J ends lost 3 bases and 2 bases, in that order; junction bases with no gene match: 13. CDR3 sequence reads: CASSHTLTSSFPYEQYF. In nucleotides, the CDR3 is TGCGCCAGCAGTCATACCCTGACTAGCTCGTTTCCCTACGAGCAGTACTTC.

V gene TRBV6-5 combines with J gene TRBJ1-1, with D hard to call. V was clipped by 4 bases and J by 1 base, with 10 bases between them. The CDR3 loop spans 14 amino acids. The germline V gene has CDR1 MNHEY and CDR2 SVGAGI. The CDR3 sequence is CASSWRKSNTEAFF. CDR3 nucleotide sequence: TGTGCCAGCAGTTGGAGAAAATCGAACACTGAAGCTTTCTTT.

CDR3 loop: CASSAGQFNEQFF. The CDR3 nucleotides are TGTGCCAGCAGCGCCGGACAATTCAATGAGCAGTTCTTC. V gene TRBV7-8 combines with J gene TRBJ2-1; D is perhaps TRBD1 (5 bases). V lost 5 bases and J lost 6, with 11 bases in between. From germline, CDR1 is SGHVS and CDR2 FQNEAQ. This CDR3 contains 13 residues. The variable domain in full, completed from reference TRBV7-8 and TRBJ2-1, reads GAGVSQSPRYKVAKRGQDVALRCDPISGHVSLFWYQQALGQGPEFLTYFQNEAQLDKSGLPSDRFFAERPEGSVSTLKIQRTQQEDSAVYLCASSAGQFNEQFFGPGTRLTVL.

J is TRBJ1-5 and V is TRBV19; D not certain. In germline, CDR1 is LNHDA, CDR2 SQIVND (reference sequence). This CDR3 contains 17 residues. V lost 2 bases and J 0 bases, leaving 14 bases between the germline ends. CDR3 nucleotides: TGTGCCAGTAGTATACGGGTGAGGGCTTATAGCAATCAGCCCCAGCATTTT. This sequence encodes CASSIRVRAYSNQPQHF.

J is TRBJ1-1 and V is TRBV28; 9 nucleotides line up with TRBD1. V was pared by 1 base and J by 11 bases, with 11 bases of the junction left unmatched. The germline CDR1 and CDR2 sequences are MDHEN and SYDVKM. There are 15 residues in the CDR3. CDR3: CASSLLGQGSAEAFF. The DNA for the CDR3 is TGTGCCAGCAGTTTATTAGGACAGGGGTCCGCGGAGGCTTTCTTT.

This chain uses TRBV9 with TRBJ2-7; D may be TRBD2 (5 bases). The CDR3 length is 16 residues. CDR1 is SGDLS and CDR2 is YYNGEE in the germline V gene. Trimming shortened V by 4 bases and J by 3 bases, and 20 bases separated the two germline ends. The CDR3: CASSPKLGRAYYEQYF. DNA for the CDR3: TGTGCCAGCAGCCCCAAGTTAGGGCGGGCCTACTACGAGCAGTACTTC.

In this sample, this clone turned up once. The chain employs TRBV5-1 and TRBJ2-7; no clear D. CDR1 and CDR2 from the germline V gene are SGHRS and YFSETQ. The CDR3 runs 13 residues. With 3 bases removed from V and 4 bases from J, the gap between germline ends came to 11 bases. CDR3 DNA: TGCGCCAGCAGCTCTAGAAGCGAATACGAGCAGTACTTC. It is translated as CASSSRSEYEQYF.

The chain combines TRBV4-3 with TRBJ2-7; D is undetermined. The CDR3 contains 13 residues. The ends were cut back, 4 bases at V and 3 bases at J, with 10 bases in the middle. Germline CDR1 is LGHNA and CDR2 is YSLEER. The CDR3 nucleotides are TGCGCCAGCAGCCCGGGCCCCGGCTACGAGCAGTACTTC. This translates into CASSPGPGYEQYF.

The chain is built from TRBV18 and TRBJ1-3; unclear D gene. Germline V gene data show CDR1 as KGHSH and CDR2 as LQKENI. Trimming cost V 4 bases and J 0 bases, with 10 bases left between them. This CDR3 region has 15 residues. The CDR3 reads CASSHSDSSGNTIYF. The CDR3 DNA sequence: TGTGCCAGCTCACACAGCGATAGCTCTGGAAACACCATATATTTT.

There are a few counts of this clone. The chain recombines TRBV19 with TRBJ1-4; 9 bases are shared with TRBD1. This CDR3 comprises 14 residues. The germline CDR1 and CDR2 sequences are LNHDA and SQIVND (reference sequence). The junction had 7 bases not matched to a gene; V was cut back by 6 bases and J by 8 bases. CDR3 in DNA: TGTGCCAGTAGCCGGGACAGGGATAGGGAAAAACTGTTTTTT. Its translation: CASSRDRDREKLFF.

The chain is built from TRBV6-1 and TRBJ1-6; unclear D gene. From germline, CDR1 is MNHNS and CDR2 SASEGT. This CDR3 has 13 amino acids. Trimming shortened V by 6 bases and J by 7 bases, and 10 bases separated the two germline ends. In DNA, the CDR3 is TGTGCCAGCAGGGTGGATCAGAATTCACCCCTCCACTTT. Amino acid sequence: CASRVDQNSPLHF.

This chain uses TRBV9 with TRBJ1-3; D remains unclear. Looked up from germline, CDR1 is SGDLS and CDR2 is YYNGEE. Trimming cost V 4 bases and J 0 bases, with 8 bases left between them. CDR3 length: 14 residues. CDR3 region: CASSPGVSGNTIYF. For the CDR3, the DNA is TGTGCCAGCAGCCCCGGGGTCTCTGGAAACACCATATATTTT.

J is TRBJ2-3 and V is TRBV16; D remains ambiguous. The CDR3 contains 16 residues. Trimming took 2 bases from V and 5 from J, leaving 17 bases between them. Germline CDR1 and CDR2: KGHSY and FQNENV. The DNA of the CDR3 is TGTGCCAGCAGCCAAAAGGGTTGGCAGAACAGAGATACGCAGTATTTT. As protein: CASSQKGWQNRDTQYF.

This chain connects TRBV5-8 to TRBJ2-3, with a possible D match to TRBD2 (7 bases). The V end was cut by 2 bases, the J end by 4 bases, with 11 bases between. The CDR3 sequence is 14 residues long. Per germline, CDR1 SGHTS and CDR2 YDEGEE. The CDR3 loop reads CASSLRGGSDTQYF. DNA for the CDR3: TGTGCCAGCAGCTTAAGGGGGGGCTCAGATACGCAGTATTTT.